These T cell receptor beta chains were read from a single sample in a study of naive and memory T cell subsets. TCRdb re-derived calls from the 5' RACE reads in MiXCR, one entry per CDR3 protein. Among roughly 26,000 distinct CDR3 sequences listed, approximately 24% were seen once. Receptor source: a female donor in good health. CDR3s include the opening cysteine and the closing phenylalanine or tryptophan. The D gene is left open where the match is weak. Clone size is given for some rows only: seen once, a few or many times, or a class if the clone is expanded.

V gene	clone size	J gene	D gene	CDR3 DNA	CDR3 protein
TRBV3-1	many	TRBJ2-7	.	TGTGCCAGCAGCCAAGAAGGCCTGAGCTCCTACGAGCAGTACTTC	CASSQEGLSSYEQYF
TRBV12-3/TRBV12-4	many	TRBJ1-2	TRBD1	TGTGCCAGCAGTTTCGAGGACAGGGCGCATGGCTACACCTTC	CASSFEDRAHGYTF
TRBV29-1	few	TRBJ2-3	.	TGCAGCGTATCCAGCAGCAGCACAGATACGCAGTATTTT	CSVSSSSTDTQYF
TRBV6-6	medium-sized	TRBJ1-2	.	TGTGCCAGCAGTCGAGATGGCTACACCTTC	CASSRDGYTF
TRBV24-1	many	TRBJ2-1	.	TGTGCCACCAGTGAGGACGGTACTCTAGGTGGCGAGCAGTTCTTC	CATSEDGTLGGEQFF
TRBV7-9	.	TRBJ2-2	.	TGTGCCAGCCGGGGGAATGGCGGGGAGCTGTTTTTT	CASRGNGGELFF
TRBV12-3/TRBV12-4	.	TRBJ2-1	TRBD2	TGTGCCAGCAGTTTGGGCGCGGGGGGGGCGGCCTACAATGAGCAGTTCTTC	CASSLGAGGAAYNEQFF
TRBV29-1	.	TRBJ2-1	TRBD2	TGCAGCGTTCATCCCCTAGCGGGAATAAATGAGCAGTTCTTC	CSVHPLAGINEQFF
TRBV7-9	many	TRBJ2-1	.	TGTGCCAGCACTGCTGATGAGCAGTTCTTC	CASTADEQFF
TRBV6-2/TRBV6-3	few	TRBJ1-5	.	TGTGCCAGCAGTTTCAAGACACTACCTGATCAGCCCCAGCATTTT	CASSFKTLPDQPQHF
TRBV6-5	few	TRBJ2-1	.	TGTGCCAGCAGTTACTCGGGTAGCGGATCCTACAATGAGCAGTTCTTC	CASSYSGSGSYNEQFF
TRBV5-1	.	TRBJ1-5	TRBD1	TGCGCCAGCAGCTGGGGACAGGGTGCTCAGCCCCAGCATTTT	CASSWGQGAQPQHF
TRBV6-2/TRBV6-3	medium-sized	TRBJ2-2	TRBD1	TGTGCCAGCAGCCCGGACAGGGCCTACGGGGAGCTGTTTTTT	CASSPDRAYGELFF
TRBV20-1	many	TRBJ2-7	TRBD2	TGCAGTGCTAGATTGGTAGCGGGTACCTACGAGCAGTACTTC	CSARLVAGTYEQYF
TRBV29-1	many	TRBJ2-5	TRBD1	TGCAGCGTTGGACTTGCCGGACCGGGACAGGGGGCCCAGTACTTC	CSVGLAGPGQGAQYF
TRBV5-1	.	TRBJ2-5	.	TGCGCCAGCAGCGAGGGCCGGGAGACCCAGTACTTC	CASSEGRETQYF
TRBV6-1	.	TRBJ2-7	.	TGTGCCAGCAGTGAGTACGGCTCCTACGAGCAGTACTTC	CASSEYGSYEQYF
TRBV20-1	few	TRBJ2-3	.	TGCAGTGCCAGCGGGTTAGCAGATACGCAGTATTTT	CSASGLADTQYF
TRBV20-1	many	TRBJ2-7	.	TGCAGTGGTGCTAGAGTCTCCTACGAGCAGTACTTC	CSGARVSYEQYF
TRBV12-3/TRBV12-4	many	TRBJ2-3	.	TGTGCCAGCGGGGTAGTTTTAGATACGCAGTATTTT	CASGVVLDTQYF
TRBV3-1	.	TRBJ1-1	.	TGTGCCAGCAGCTACTCAGGGGTGACTGAAGCTTTCTTT	CASSYSGVTEAFF
TRBV7-9	.	TRBJ2-1	.	TGTGCCAGCAGCTTAGAAGGGGCCCAGTTCTTC	CASSLEGAQFF